The clone carrying this T cell receptor beta chain was observed many times. Its antigen is still unknown. Memory CD4+ T cells were sorted as CD4+CD45RO+CD25- cells. Overall study results and limits: The larger-cohort validation was restricted to a single TCR beta V-J rearrangement rather than whole repertoires. The TCR gene usage of tumor memory CD4+ T cells clustered together with blood and lymph node memory CD4+ cells and with lymph node naive CD4+ cells.

Constant-region reverse primers amplified full-length variable regions, followed by semi-nested Nested Universal Primer A PCR. TCRdb re-called the 5' RACE reads through MiXCR, storing one row per CDR3 protein. The sample holds 62,000 or so distinct CDR3 sequences, about 22% seen once. Sequencing input: memory CD4+ T cells sorted from a lymph node. Subset here: memory CD4+ T cells, CD4+CD45RO+CD25-. This clonotype was sampled from a female donor with breast cancer.

The CDR3 coding sequence is TGCGCCAGCAGCCGTTGGACAGATCAGCCCCAGCATTTT. It yields the protein CASSRWTDQPQHF. The chain links TRBV5-1 to TRBJ1-5; possibly TRBD1 for D (6 bases). V gave up 4 bases and J gave up 5 bases, with 10 bases separating them. Germline loops: CDR1 SGHRS, CDR2 YFSETQ. CDR3 length equals 13 residues.